This T cell receptor (beta chain) was obtained from a study of blood T cell repertoires in COVID-19. Study information: Collection of acute and convalescent COVID-19 samples took place in the United States, Italy and Spain. Sample material is recorded as cDNA or gDNA derived from T cells, B-cell-depleted T cells, or PBMCs.

TCRdb's copy holds only in-frame clones and misses some; the assay was immunoSEQ multiplex PCR. There are about 290,000 clones in the sample; roughly 85% occur only once, and less than 3% lies in the top ten. Trimming left V 1 base short and J 0 bases short, with 13 bases between. The CDR3 runs to 17 residues. In germline, CDR1 is LGHDT, CDR2 YNNKEL (reference sequence). The source is a woman in her twenties or thirties with active or convalescent COVID-19. The chain employs TRBV3-1 (or the pseudogene TRBV3-2) and TRBJ1-5; no clear D gene. Material for sequencing was peripheral blood. CDR3 loop: CASSQGSLTFSNQPQHF. CDR3 DNA sequence: TGTGCCAGCAGCCAAGGTTCACTAACTTTTAGCAATCAGCCCCAGCATTTT.